This TCR beta chain was obtained from a study of cytotoxic CD8 clonotypes in ibrutinib-treated CLL. Across the whole study: Averaging across samples gave approximately 260,000 productive templates and over 85,000 productive rearrangements. The study's findings and limits: Before falling back toward baseline at progression, clonality had risen at the time of ibrutinib response.

Sequencing was designed to attain a depth spanning 1 in 200,000 to 1 in 1 million T cells. Only in-frame clones appear in the TCRdb table, and some are missing; sequencing was by immunoSEQ multiplex PCR. The data hold approximately 100,000 clones, with 78% observed a single time. V was trimmed by 6 bases and J by 0 bases, leaving 9 bases between them. Germline lookup yields CDR1 SGHVS and CDR2 FQNEAQ. The CDR3 has 14 amino acids. About this clone itself: Its antigen is unidentified.

This rearrangement joins TRBV7-8 to TRBJ1-3, with D unclear. The sequenced sample was PBMCs, obtained after 12 months of ibrutinib treatment. The receptor was isolated from a human donor with chronic lymphocytic leukemia. The CDR3 region is CASSYTVSGNTIYF. CDR3 nucleotides: TGTGCCAGCAGTTACACAGTCTCTGGAAACACCATATATTTT.